This TCR beta chain was profiled in a study of identical twins. Study-wide points: Zero-insertion results could be subject to partial confounding by invariant MAIT and iNKT cells. Donors were not followed over many years; analysis was cross-sectional.

Healthy Caucasians provided all donations. In regard to this clonotype: Its antigen is unidentified.

TCRdb re-derived calls from the 5' RACE reads in MiXCR, one entry per CDR3 protein. The sample contains about 730,000 distinct CDR3 sequences, approximately 21% of which appear only once. CDR3 length: 14 amino acids. Trimming left V 8 bases short and J 4 bases short, with 16 bases between. The V gene's germline CDR1 is SNHLY and CDR2 FYNNEI. Separately, the same data were catalogued under a study of T cells expressing NK-cell markers. That source notes: The study drew TCR beta repertoires from sorted CD3+CD56+NKG2C+, CD3+CD56+NKG2C- and CD3+CD56-NKG2C+ T cells.

Sequencing was carried out using PBMCs. V is TRBV2 and J is TRBJ2-3; D gene uncertain. This sequence originates from a woman in her late teens or twenties in good health. The CDR3 DNA sequence: TGTGCCAGCCTCATAGCAGAGTTAGCAGATACGCAGTATTTT. Amino acid sequence: CASLIAELADTQYF. Complete variable domain (other parts from reference TRBV2 and TRBJ2-3): EPEVTQTPSHQVTQMGQEVILRCVPISNHLYFYWYRQILGQKVEFLVSFYNNEISEKSEIFDDQFSVERPDGSNFTLKIRSTKLEDSAMYFCASLIAELADTQYFGPGTRLTVL.